A single T cell receptor beta chain is shown here with its context. Its target is unknown. The sample originates from a study of blood T cells in healthy people across ages. A second about 7 to 12 cycle PCR used barcoded and J-beta primers. Every cDNA molecule bore a tag from a template-switch adaptor containing 12 random nucleotides. TCRdb redid the calling of the 5' RACE reads with MiXCR, one entry per CDR3 protein. The sample carries hundreds of thousands of distinct CDR3 sequences, roughly three fifths recorded once. General study points: Greater diversity and more naive CD4+ cells were seen in long-lived donors than in aged donors. Observed TCR beta diversity per million T cells went down as age went up. This fall followed a roughly linear course with age.

The extraction recovered at least 5 micrograms of total RNA per sample. The CDR3 totals 16 residues. Germline loops: CDR1 KGHDR, CDR2 SFDVKD. Germline trimming cut 3 bases from V and 0 bases from J; bases unmatched to any gene: 5. The sample was blood. The V call is TRBV24-1, the J call TRBJ2-3, with 7 bases that match TRBD2. The clonotype comes from a man in his sixties in good health. The CDR3 spells CATSDLAGVSTDTQYF. As DNA, the CDR3 is TGTGCCACCAGTGATCTGGCGGGGGTTAGCACAGATACGCAGTATTTT.